The entry below gives a single TCR beta chain sequence along with its context. What it recognizes is unknown. The entry originates in a study of T cells after yellow fever vaccination. UMIs and a universal primer site were added when TCR cDNA was made by 5'RACE template switching. In TCRdb, the 5' RACE reads were re-called with MiXCR into one record per CDR3 protein. The sample shows about 340,000 distinct CDR3 sequences, 7.5% to 9% of them seen only once. Study-wide results and limits: Few clonotypes appeared in both CD4 and CD8 compartments.

V lost 0 bases and J 2 bases, leaving 8 bases between the germline ends. The CDR3 has 14 residues. The germline V gene has CDR1 LGHNA and CDR2 YSLEER. The chain is built from TRBV4-3 and TRBJ2-7; D is tentatively TRBD1 or TRBD2 (5 bases each). This TCR came from a man younger than 35 who received the YFV17D yellow fever vaccine. The sequencing here drew on PBMCs, taken on the day of the first yellow fever vaccination. For the CDR3, the DNA is TGCGCCAGCAGCCAAGATCTGGGGGCCTACGAGCAGTACTTC. Protein product: CASSQDLGAYEQYF.